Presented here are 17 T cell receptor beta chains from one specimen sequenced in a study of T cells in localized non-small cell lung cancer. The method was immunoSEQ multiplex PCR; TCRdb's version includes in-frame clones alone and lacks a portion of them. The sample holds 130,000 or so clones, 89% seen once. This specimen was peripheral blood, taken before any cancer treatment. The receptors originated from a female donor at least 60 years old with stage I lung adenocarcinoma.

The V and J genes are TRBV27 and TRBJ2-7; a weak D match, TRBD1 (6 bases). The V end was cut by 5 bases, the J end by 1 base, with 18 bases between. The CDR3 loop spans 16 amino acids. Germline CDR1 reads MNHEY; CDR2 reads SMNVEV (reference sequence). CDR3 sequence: CASSTHVWGRSYEQYF. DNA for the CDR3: TGTGCCAGCAGTACCCATGTCTGGGGGCGATCCTACGAGCAGTACTTC.

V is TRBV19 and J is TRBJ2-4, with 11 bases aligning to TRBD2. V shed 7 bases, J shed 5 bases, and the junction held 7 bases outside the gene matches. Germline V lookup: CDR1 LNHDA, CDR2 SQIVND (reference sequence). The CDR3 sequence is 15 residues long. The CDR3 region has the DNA TGTGCCAGTAACACGCCGGGACTAGCGGAAAACATTCAGTACTTC. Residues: CASNTPGLAENIQYF.

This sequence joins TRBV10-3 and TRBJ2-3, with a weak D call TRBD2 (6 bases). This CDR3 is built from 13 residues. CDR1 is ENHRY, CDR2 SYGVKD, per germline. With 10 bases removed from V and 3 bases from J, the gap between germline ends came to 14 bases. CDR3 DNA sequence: TGTGCCACCACTCGGGAGAGGACAGATACGCAGTATTTT. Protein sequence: CATTRERTDTQYF.

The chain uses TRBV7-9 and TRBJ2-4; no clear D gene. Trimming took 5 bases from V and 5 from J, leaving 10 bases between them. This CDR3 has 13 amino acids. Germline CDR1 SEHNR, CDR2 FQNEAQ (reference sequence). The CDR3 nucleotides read TGTGCCAGCAGCGGCACAATAGAAAACATTCAGTACTTC. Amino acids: CASSGTIENIQYF.

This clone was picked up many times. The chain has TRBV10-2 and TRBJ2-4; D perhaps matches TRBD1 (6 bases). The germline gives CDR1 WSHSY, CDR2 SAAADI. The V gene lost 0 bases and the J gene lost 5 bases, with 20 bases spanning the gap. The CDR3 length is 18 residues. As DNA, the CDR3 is TGCGCCAGCAGTGAGTCAATTGGAGCAGGGGTGATAGAAAACATTCAGTACTTC. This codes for CASSESIGAGVIENIQYF.

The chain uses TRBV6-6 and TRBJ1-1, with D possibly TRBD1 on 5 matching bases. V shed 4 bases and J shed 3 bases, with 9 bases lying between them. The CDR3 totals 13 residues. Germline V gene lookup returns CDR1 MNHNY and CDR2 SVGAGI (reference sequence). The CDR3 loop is CASSSRGDTEAFF. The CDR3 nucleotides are TGTGCCAGCAGTTCTCGGGGGGACACTGAAGCTTTCTTT.

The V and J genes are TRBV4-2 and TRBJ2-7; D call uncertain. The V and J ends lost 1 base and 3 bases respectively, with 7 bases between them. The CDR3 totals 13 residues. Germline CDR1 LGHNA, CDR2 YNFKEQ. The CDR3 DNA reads TGTGCCAGCAGCCAAGGGCTCCTCTACGAGCAGTACTTC. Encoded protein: CASSQGLLYEQYF.

For the CDR3, the DNA is TGCGCCAGCAGCTTGGGGGCCCCCCACGGGGGCCCGAACACCGGGGAGCTGTTTTTT. It translates to CASSLGAPHGGPNTGELFF. The genes are TRBV5-1 and TRBJ2-2; tentatively, D is TRBD1 or TRBD2 (6 bases each). V lost 0 bases to trimming and J lost 0 bases, with 18 bases between them. The CDR3 contains 19 residues. CDR1 is SGHRS, CDR2 YFSETQ, per germline.

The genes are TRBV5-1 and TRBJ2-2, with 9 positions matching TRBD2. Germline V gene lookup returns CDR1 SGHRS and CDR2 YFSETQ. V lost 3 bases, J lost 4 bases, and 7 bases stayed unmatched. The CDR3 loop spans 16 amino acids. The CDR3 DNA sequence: TGCGCCAGCAGCTACTTAGCGGGAGTTAGCACCGGGGAGCTGTTTTTT. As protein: CASSYLAGVSTGELFF.

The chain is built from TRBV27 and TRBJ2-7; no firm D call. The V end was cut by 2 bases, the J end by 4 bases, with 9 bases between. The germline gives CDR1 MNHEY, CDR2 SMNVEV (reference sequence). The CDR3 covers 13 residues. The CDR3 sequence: CASSLGSKYEQYF. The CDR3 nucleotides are TGTGCCAGCAGTTTAGGGTCCAAATACGAGCAGTACTTC.

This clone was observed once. The CDR3 coding sequence is TGTGCCAGCAGTTATAGCGGGAGCCACAATGAGCAGTTCTTC. It translates to CASSYSGSHNEQFF. The rearrangement links TRBV6-5 to TRBJ2-1; TRBD2 matches at 9 bases. The CDR3 loop spans 14 amino acids. J lost 5 bases, V lost 3 bases, and 2 bases had no gene match. Looked up from germline, CDR1 is MNHEY and CDR2 is SVGAGI.

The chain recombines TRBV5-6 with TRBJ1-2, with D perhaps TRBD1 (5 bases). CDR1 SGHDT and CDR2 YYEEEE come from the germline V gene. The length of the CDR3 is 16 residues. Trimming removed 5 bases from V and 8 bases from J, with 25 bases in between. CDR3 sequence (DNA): TGTGCCAGCAGTTCCCCCGACGTAGGGGCCTTGGGCGGCTACACCTTC. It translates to CASSSPDVGALGGYTF. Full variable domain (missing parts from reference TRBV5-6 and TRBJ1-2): DAGVTQSPTHLIKTRGQQVTLRCSPKSGHDTVSWYQQALGQGPQFIFQYYEEEERQRGNFPDRFSGHQFPNYSSELNVNALLLGDSALYLCASSSPDVGALGGYTFGSGTRLTVV.

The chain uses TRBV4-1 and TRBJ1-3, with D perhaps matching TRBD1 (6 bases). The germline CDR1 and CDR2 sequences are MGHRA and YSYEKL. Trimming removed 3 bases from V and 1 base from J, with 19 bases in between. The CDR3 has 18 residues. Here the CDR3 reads CASSHVLSRQGSGNTIYF. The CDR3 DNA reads TGCGCCAGCAGCCACGTTCTCTCCCGCCAGGGGTCTGGAAACACCATATATTTT.

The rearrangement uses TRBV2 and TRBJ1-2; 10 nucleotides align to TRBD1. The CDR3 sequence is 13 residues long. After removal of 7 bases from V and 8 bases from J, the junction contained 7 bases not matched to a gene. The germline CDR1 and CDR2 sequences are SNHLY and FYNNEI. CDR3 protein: CASNGQGVGGYTF. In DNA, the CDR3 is TGTGCCAGCAACGGACAGGGGGTCGGCGGCTACACCTTC. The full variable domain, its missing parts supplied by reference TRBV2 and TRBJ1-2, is EPEVTQTPSHQVTQMGQEVILRCVPISNHLYFYWYRQILGQKVEFLVSFYNNEISEKSEIFDDQFSVERPDGSNFTLKIRSTKLEDSAMYFCASNGQGVGGYTFGSGTRLTVV.

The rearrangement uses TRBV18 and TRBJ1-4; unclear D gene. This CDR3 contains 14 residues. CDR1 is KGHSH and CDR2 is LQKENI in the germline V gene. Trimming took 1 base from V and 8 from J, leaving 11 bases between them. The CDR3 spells CASSPLEGGEKLFF. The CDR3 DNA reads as TGTGCCAGCTCACCACTTGAGGGCGGCGAAAAACTGTTTTTT.

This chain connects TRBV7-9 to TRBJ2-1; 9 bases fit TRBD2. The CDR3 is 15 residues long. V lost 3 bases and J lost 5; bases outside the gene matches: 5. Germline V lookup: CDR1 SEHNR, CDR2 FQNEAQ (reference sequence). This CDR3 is CASSFRLADDNEQFF. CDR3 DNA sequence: TGTGCCAGCAGCTTCCGACTAGCGGATGACAATGAGCAGTTCTTC.

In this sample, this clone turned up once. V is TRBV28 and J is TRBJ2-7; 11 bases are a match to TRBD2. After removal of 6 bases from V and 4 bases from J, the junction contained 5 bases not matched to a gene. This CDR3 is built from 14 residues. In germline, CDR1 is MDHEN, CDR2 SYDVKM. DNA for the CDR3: TGTGCCAGCAGCGAAGTAGCGGGAGGGTACGAGCAGTACTTC. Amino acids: CASSEVAGGYEQYF.